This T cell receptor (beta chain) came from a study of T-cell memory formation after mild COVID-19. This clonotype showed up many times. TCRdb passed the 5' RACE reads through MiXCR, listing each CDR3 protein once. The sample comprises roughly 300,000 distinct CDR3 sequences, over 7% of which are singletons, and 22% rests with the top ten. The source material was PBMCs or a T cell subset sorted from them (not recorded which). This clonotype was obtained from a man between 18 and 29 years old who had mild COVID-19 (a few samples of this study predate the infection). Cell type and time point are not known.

CDR3 in amino acids: CASSLGGGDGDTQYF. In DNA form, the CDR3 reads TGCGCCAGCAGCTTGGGCGGGGGGGATGGAGATACGCAGTATTTT. This chain uses TRBV5-1 with TRBJ2-3; TRBD2 agrees at 9 bases. The CDR3 runs to 15 residues. The germline CDR1 and CDR2 sequences are SGHRS and YFSETQ. Trimming at V came to 0 bases and at J to 5 bases, leaving 4 bases not matched to a gene.